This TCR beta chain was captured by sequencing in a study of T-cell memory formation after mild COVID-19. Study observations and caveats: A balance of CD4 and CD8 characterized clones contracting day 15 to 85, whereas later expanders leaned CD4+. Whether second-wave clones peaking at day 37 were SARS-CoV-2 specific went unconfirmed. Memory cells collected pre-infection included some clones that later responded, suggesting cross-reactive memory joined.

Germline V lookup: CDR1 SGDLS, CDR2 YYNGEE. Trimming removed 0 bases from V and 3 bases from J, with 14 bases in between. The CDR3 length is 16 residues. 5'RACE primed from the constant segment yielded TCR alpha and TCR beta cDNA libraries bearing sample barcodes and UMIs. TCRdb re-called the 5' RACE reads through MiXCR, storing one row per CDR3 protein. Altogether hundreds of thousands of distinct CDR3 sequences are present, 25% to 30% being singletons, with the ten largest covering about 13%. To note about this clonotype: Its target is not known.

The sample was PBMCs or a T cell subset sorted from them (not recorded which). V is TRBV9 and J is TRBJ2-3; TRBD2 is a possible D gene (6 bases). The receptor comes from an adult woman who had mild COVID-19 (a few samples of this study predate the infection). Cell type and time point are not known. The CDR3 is CASSVEVAGGTDTQYF. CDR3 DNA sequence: TGTGCCAGCAGCGTAGAGGTGGCCGGGGGAACAGATACGCAGTATTTT. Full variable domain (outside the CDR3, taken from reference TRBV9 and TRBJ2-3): DSGVTQTPKHLITATGQRVTLRCSPRSGDLSVYWYQQSLDQGLQFLIQYYNGEERAKGNILERFSAQQFPDLHSELNLSSLELGDSALYFCASSVEVAGGTDTQYFGPGTRLTVL.